This T cell receptor beta chain comes out of a study of chemoradiotherapy in HPV16-positive cancers. The CDR3 covers 15 residues. With 3 bases clipped from V and 4 bases from J, the junction kept 7 bases outside the gene matches. Germline CDR1 SGHNT, CDR2 YYREEE (reference sequence). Using immunoSEQ multiplex PCR, the repertoire was profiled, and TCRdb retains in-frame clones only, with some absent. The data hold approximately 9,300 clones, with roughly nine tenths observed a single time. The TCR sequence derives from a human donor with HPV-associated anogenital cancer. The sequencing here drew on blood, taken from a patient who underwent chemoradiotherapy. V gene TRBV5-4 combines with J gene TRBJ2-1, with 7 bases fitting TRBD1. CDR3 loop: CASSSDRERYNEQFF. The CDR3 nucleotides read TGTGCCAGCAGCTCCGACAGGGAAAGGTACAATGAGCAGTTCTTC.